This T cell receptor (beta chain) was identified during a study of blood T cell repertoires in COVID-19 (dated by TCRdb to 2018 to 2020). A note on the overall study: The collaborator samples originated in the United States, Italy and Spain and spanned the acute and convalescent phases of COVID-19. The material from the prospective study consisted of cDNA or gDNA derived from T cells, B-cell-depleted T cells, or PBMCs. Subjects who had been exposed to COVID-19, were actively infected with it, or had recovered from it provided the deeply sampled blood TCRbeta repertoires that made up the dataset. A freely available public database, intended as a resource for researchers studying the immune response to SARS-CoV-2, is where the repertoires were released. Samples were obtained from the ongoing ImmuneRACE study (first 160 participants) and from approximately 1,200 subjects provided by 6 global collaborators. Nearly every sample came with metadata listing a de-identified subject ID, COVID-19 status, age in years and sex. HLA class I and class II types, where available, came from metadata supplied by the sample provider rather than from assay-based typing.

CDR1 and CDR2 are read off the germline V gene as SGHTA and FQGTGA. After removal of 5 bases from V and 4 bases from J, the junction retains 8 bases not matched to a gene. Spanning cysteine to phenylalanine, the CDR3 consists of 15 amino acids. Only the CDR3 DNA is retained, 45 bases long and in frame from the first base. Broad study findings and their caveats: The amount of clinical and demographic metadata varied by source and participant and was provided uncurated.

Concerning this clone itself: This receptor's antigen is unknown. Per-base quality was not reported, and no clone a single base away is much larger than it.

One collaborating source in Seattle enrolled patients while the patients were actively infected and followed the patients over time throughout the course of disease. Each collaborating institution followed its own protocols to collect whole blood in K2EDTA tubes. Collaborator samples were shipped for TCRbeta analysis as frozen whole blood, isolated PBMCs, or DNA extracted from either sample type. TCRbeta CDR3 regions were amplified from genomic DNA by means of the immunoSEQ Assay, a bias-controlled multiplex PCR. The published analysis was carried out like this. Nucleated cell counts per sample were estimated from amplification of reference gene primers within the assay. To quantify the absolute abundance of each unique TCRbeta CDR3 rearrangement, sequence reads were collapsed and filtered. For each sample, productive Simpson clonality was calculated by taking the square root of Simpson's diversity index across productive rearrangements. TCRdb carries this immuneACCESS record with in-frame sequences only. Its versions omit some clonotypes, under half of them owing to an unresolved V gene in the studies checked, with the rest unexplained. The DNA was the basis for D and trimming; V, J and clone size are from that table. This sample lists under 350,000 clones; 80% to 95% were detected once. Under 7% of the sample is in the top ten clones.

The sequenced material came from peripheral blood. This sequence was found in a woman under 40 with COVID-19, enrolled during active disease. The sequence is built from TRBV7-3 and TRBJ2-3; TRBD1 fits 8 bases in the junction. The bases are TGTGCCAGCAGCACCGACTCAGGGGGCGCAGATACGCAGTATTTT. Its protein is CASSTDSGGADTQYF.